This TCR beta chain comes out of a study of T cell repertoires in cytomegalovirus infection. Looking at the study overall: Newly reported HLA-C-restricted and thoroughly characterized HLA-B-restricted CMV epitopes were employed. Study-level points and caveats: Ex vivo, HLA-C-restricted CMV-specific TCR beta clonotypes prevailed over the rest of the response. Summed frequency of shared TCR beta families picked out CMV carriers who also had the relevant HLA.

Germline values: CDR1 SGHVS, CDR2 FQNEAQ. The J segment lost 11 bases and the V segment lost 5 bases, leaving 11 bases of the junction unmatched. The CDR3 is 14 residues long. This clonotype has a count of ten or more. Its antigen is not identified. TCRdb called the reads again in MiXCR, with one record for every CDR3 protein. The sample has a few hundred thousand distinct CDR3 sequences, about 33% seen once. The clonotype comes from a human donor in good health (CMV status not recorded). Some clones in this sample may be carry-over from other donors' samples. V usage is TRBV7-8 and J usage is TRBJ1-5; 8 bases map to TRBD1. This specimen was cultured PBMCs, taken from culture after CMV antigen stimulation. CDR3 sequence reads: CASSPGGTGVSQHF. DNA of the CDR3: TGTGCCAGCAGCCCGGGCGGGACAGGCGTTTCCCAGCATTTT.